This TCR beta chain derives from a study of T cell responses to AZD1222 COVID-19 vaccine. Second-dose intervals of approximately 4 or approximately 12 weeks were pooled. As regards this clone: Its antigen remains unknown.

General observations from the study: The repertoires were collected only after the peak T cell response.

CDR1 and CDR2 (germline): MNHNS, SASEGT. V was clipped by 4 bases and J by 0 bases, with 15 bases between them. This CDR3 has 16 amino acids. The method was immunoSEQ multiplex PCR; TCRdb's version includes in-frame clones alone and lacks a portion of them. The table records about 200,000 clones, roughly nine tenths of them present only once. The sample in question was peripheral blood, obtained 28 days after the second AZD1222 dose. The chain joins TRBV6-1 to TRBJ1-1; D is ambiguous. The sequence came from an adult who received the AZD1222 COVID-19 vaccine. CDR3 sequence reads: CASSGAPSILNTEAFF. The CDR3 coding sequence is TGTGCCAGCAGTGGAGCCCCGTCCATATTGAACACTGAAGCTTTCTTT.